Listed below are T cell receptor beta chains from one sample, sequenced in a study of T cells in Graves' hyperthyroidism and ophthalmopathy. One entry per CDR3 protein results from TCRdb running MiXCR on the multiplex PCR reads. Of under 350,000 distinct CDR3 sequences in the sample, roughly an eighth are singletons; the top ten hold about a third. Sequenced input: blood. The source of these receptors is a woman aged 40-49 years with Graves' ophthalmopathy. Each CDR3 is given with its conserved first and last residue. The order of the fields is clone size, V gene, D gene, J gene, CDR3 DNA, CDR3 protein. D genes are given only for firm matches. The listing skips clone size in some rows; elsewhere it reads once, few, many or a size class.

>.|TRBV5-1|.|TRBJ2-7
TGCGCCAGCAGCTGGGGGGATACGCGCTCCTACGAGCAGTACTTC
CASSWGDTRSYEQYF
>few|TRBV5-6|TRBD1|TRBJ2-7
TGTGCCAGCAGTCCGTGGGGACAGATCTACGAGCAGTACTTC
CASSPWGQIYEQYF
>few|TRBV5-1|.|TRBJ1-6
TGCGCCAGCAGCTTGGAAGGCTCACGCAGGAATTCACCCCTCCACTTT
CASSLEGSRRNSPLHF
>few|TRBV6-5|TRBD2|TRBJ2-5
TGTGCCAGCAGCCGTCTTTCTAGCGGGGCTGAAATCGGGGGGACCCAGTACTTC
CASSRLSSGAEIGGTQYF
>.|TRBV24-1|.|TRBJ2-3
TGTGCCACCAGTGGCCGGACACGCGGGCGAACAGATACGCAGTATTTT
CATSGRTRGRTDTQYF
>many|TRBV3-1|.|TRBJ2-2
TGTGCCAGCAGCCAAGAAGTACGCGGCGGGGAGCTGTTTTTT
CASSQEVRGGELFF
>.|TRBV12-3/TRBV12-4|.|TRBJ1-1
TGTGCCAGCGGGGGGACGGGGGCGTTCATGAACACTGAAGCTTTCTTT
CASGGTGAFMNTEAFF
>many|TRBV10-3|TRBD1|TRBJ1-1
TGTGCCATCAGTGACCTGACAGGGGGCACTGAAGCTTTCTTT
CAISDLTGGTEAFF
>many|TRBV12-3/TRBV12-4|TRBD2|TRBJ2-3
TGTGCCAGCAGTTTTAACGCGGGGGGTTCTAGGACAGATACGCAGTATTTT
CASSFNAGGSRTDTQYF
>.|TRBV11-2|TRBD2|TRBJ2-5
TGTGCCAGCAGCTTAAGGAGTAGCGGGGGGTCGGAGACCCAGTACTTC
CASSLRSSGGSETQYF
>.|TRBV19|.|TRBJ2-2
TGTGCCAGTAGTATAAAGGGGGCCGGGGAGCTGTTTTTT
CASSIKGAGELFF
>.|TRBV11-3|TRBD1|TRBJ1-5
TGTGCCAGCAGCTCGGGACAGGGGAAGCCCCAGCATTTT
CASSSGQGKPQHF
>many|TRBV12-3/TRBV12-4|.|TRBJ2-5
TGTGCCAGCAGTTTGAGGGGGATACAGCGAGAGACCCAGTACTTC
CASSLRGIQRETQYF
>many|TRBV2|.|TRBJ2-5
TGTGCCAGCAGCGAGGGGACCGTCCAAGAGACCCAGTACTTC
CASSEGTVQETQYF
>many|TRBV6-6|.|TRBJ2-2
TGTGCCAGCAGTTACTCCCGGGCCCCGAACACCGGGGAGCTGTTTTTT
CASSYSRAPNTGELFF
>few|TRBV10-3|TRBD2|TRBJ2-4
TGTGCCATCGGGGGGGACGCGGCCAAAAACATTCAGTACTTC
CAIGGDAAKNIQYF
>many|TRBV11-1|.|TRBJ2-7
TGTGCCAGCAGCCTCGGACAAAAGGTCTACGAGCAGTACTTC
CASSLGQKVYEQYF
>many|TRBV2|TRBD1|TRBJ1-5
TGTGCCAGCAGGGAGTTAACAGGGGGCGCGAGCAATCAGCCCCAGCATTTT
CASRELTGGASNQPQHF
>.|TRBV5-6|.|TRBJ1-2
TGTGCCAGCAGCTTGAAGAGGTTCGGGGGCTACACCTTC
CASSLKRFGGYTF
>many|TRBV6-1|.|TRBJ1-2
TGTGCCAGCAGTGAAGGGGTCCGAGGCTATGGCTACACCTTC
CASSEGVRGYGYTF
>many|TRBV7-8|TRBD2|TRBJ2-3
TGTGCCAGCAGCTTACCATCAGCGGGGGGGCGGGACACAGATACGCAGTATTTT
CASSLPSAGGRDTDTQYF
>many|TRBV28|.|TRBJ2-1
TGTGCCAGCAGTCAACCCCCCTCCAACAGGGACAATGAGCAGTTCTTC
CASSQPPSNRDNEQFF
>.|TRBV30|.|TRBJ2-2
TGTGCCTGCAAACCGAACACCGGGGAGCTGTTTTTT
CACKPNTGELFF
>many|TRBV4-2|.|TRBJ2-3
TGTGCCAGCAGCCAATTTTCGTGGGGAAACACAGATACGCAGTATTTT
CASSQFSWGNTDTQYF
>many|TRBV12-3/TRBV12-4|TRBD2|TRBJ2-3
TGTGCCAGCAGTTTCGGAGCGGGGATCACAGATACGCAGTATTTT
CASSFGAGITDTQYF
>few|TRBV24-1|TRBD2|TRBJ2-5
TGTGCCACCAGTGATTTCCCTAGCGGGGGGCCCACCCAAAAGATGGGGACCCAGTACTTC
CATSDFPSGGPTQKMGTQYF
>many|TRBV10-1|.|TRBJ2-5
TGCGCCAGCTCTGACGCTTCCGGGACCCAGTACTTC
CASSDASGTQYF
>few|TRBV20-1|.|TRBJ1-4
TGCAGTGCAAGCCTCGGTAATTGGGATGAACTGTTTTTT
CSASLGNWDELFF
>few|TRBV28|.|TRBJ2-5
TGTGCCAGCAGTTTATGGACTACCGGGGAGGAGACCCAGTACTTC
CASSLWTTGEETQYF
>many|TRBV2|.|TRBJ1-1
TGTGCCAGCAGTGCTGGTCCTTCGGAGAACACTGAAGCTTTCTTT
CASSAGPSENTEAFF
>few|TRBV29-1|.|TRBJ2-7
TGCAGCGTTGAAGTCGGGGCCCCCGGGCAGTACTTC
CSVEVGAPGQYF
>few|TRBV5-5|.|TRBJ1-6
TGTGCCAGCAGCTTGGGAGGGCAGAGCTCCTATAATTCACCCCTCCACTTT
CASSLGGQSSYNSPLHF
>few|TRBV9|.|TRBJ1-3
TGTGCCAGCAGCGCCAGACAGGTCAATGCAAACACCATATATTTT
CASSARQVNANTIYF
>many|TRBV5-5|.|TRBJ1-4
TGTGCCAGCAGCTTGGATCTGGCTAATGAAAAACTGTTTTTT
CASSLDLANEKLFF
>many|TRBV6-1|.|TRBJ1-1
TGTGCCAGCAGTACCCGGACCGCCGTGGGGGGCATGAACACTGAAGCTTTCTTT
CASSTRTAVGGMNTEAFF
>few|TRBV29-1|.|TRBJ1-2
TGCAGCGTTAGGGGGGAGGGAGGCCCTAACTATGGCTACACCTTC
CSVRGEGGPNYGYTF
>.|TRBV19|.|TRBJ1-5
TGTGCCAGTAGTATAGACAGCGAGGAGCCCCAGCATTTT
CASSIDSEEPQHF
>.|TRBV24-1|.|TRBJ2-2
TGTGCCACCAGTGATCCAGGGGACACCGGGGAGCTGTTTTTT
CATSDPGDTGELFF
>.|TRBV20-1|.|TRBJ1-4
TGCAGTGCTAGTAGCGACAGGAGGAAATCATCAGGGGAAAAACTGTTTTTT
CSASSDRRKSSGEKLFF
>many|TRBV2|TRBD2|TRBJ2-7
TGTGCCAGCAGTTTTTCTACCCGGGGGGGAACCTACGAGCAGTACTTC
CASSFSTRGGTYEQYF
>many|TRBV6-5|TRBD2|TRBJ2-5
TGTGCCAGCAGTTACTCGATTGTAGCGGGGGGGTTAGAGACCCAGTACTTC
CASSYSIVAGGLETQYF
>.|TRBV2|TRBD2|TRBJ2-1
TGTGCCAGCAGTGAAGCGCCGGGAGGGCCTGGGGAGCAGTTCTTC
CASSEAPGGPGEQFF